A single sample gave rise to the 17 T cell receptor beta chains below, sequenced in a study of T cells in tuberculosis. Some clones are missing from TCRdb's copy, which holds only in-frame ones; the method was immunoSEQ multiplex PCR. In the table there are fewer than 40,000 clones, approximately 93% of which are singletons. Input material: PBMCs. Receptors were obtained from a donor aged 5-35 years with latent tuberculosis or without tuberculosis infection.

The V and J genes are TRBV7-8 and TRBJ2-1; TRBD2 is a possible D gene (5 bases). Germline loops: CDR1 SGHVS, CDR2 FQNEAQ. The CDR3 has 14 residues. Trimming removed 5 bases from V and 7 bases from J, with 15 bases in between. CDR3 DNA: TGTGCCAGCAGCACGATGGGTCGGGGTAATGAGCAGTTCTTC. It yields the protein CASSTMGRGNEQFF.

The rearrangement joins TRBV4-3 to TRBJ1-2; 8 nucleotides align to TRBD1. The CDR3 extends over 15 amino acids. V trimming: 1 base; J trimming: 6 bases; junction bases outside the gene matches: 7. The germline gives CDR1 LGHNA, CDR2 YSLEER. CDR3 DNA: TGCGCCAGCAGCCAAGCGGCCAGGGGGCTCGATGGCTACACCTTC. Translation: CASSQAARGLDGYTF.

The chain joins TRBV28 to TRBJ2-4; D unclear. This CDR3 is built from 13 residues. Trimming pared 3 bases from V and 6 bases from J, leaving 9 bases between. Germline loops: CDR1 MDHEN, CDR2 SYDVKM. The CDR3 loop is CASSLPPTNIQYF. In DNA, the CDR3 is TGTGCCAGCAGTTTGCCTCCTACAAACATTCAGTACTTC.

V and J are TRBV5-1 and TRBJ2-2, with 7 bases aligning to TRBD2. Germline CDR1 is SGHRS and CDR2 is YFSETQ. V gave up 0 bases and J gave up 1 base; unmatched junction bases: 3. The CDR3 has 16 residues. The CDR3 loop reads CASSLAASGNTGELFF. The CDR3, as DNA: TGCGCCAGCAGCTTGGCCGCTAGCGGGAACACCGGGGAGCTGTTTTTT.

The chain joins TRBV5-1 to TRBJ2-7, with 8 bases identical to TRBD1. This CDR3 comprises 13 residues. Germline CDR1 reads SGHRS; CDR2 reads YFSETQ. V lost 5 bases to trimming and J lost 4 bases; unmatched junction nucleotides: 5. CDR3 region: CASSGRGLYEQYF. CDR3 in DNA: TGCGCCAGCAGTGGCAGGGGGCTATACGAGCAGTACTTC. Drawing the rest from reference TRBV5-1 and TRBJ2-7, the complete variable domain is KAGVTQTPRYLIKTRGQQVTLSCSPISGHRSVSWYQQTPGQGLQFLFEYFSETQRNKGNFPGRFSGRQFSNSRSEMNVSTLELGDSALYLCASSGRGLYEQYFGPGTRLTVT.

The V call is TRBV11-2, the J call TRBJ2-7, with 10 bases that match TRBD1. V lost 2 bases to trimming and J lost 7 bases; unmatched junction nucleotides: 11. Germline V gives CDR1 SGHAT, CDR2 FQNNGV. This CDR3 is built from 16 residues. This CDR3 reads CASSLPRQGALGEQYF. CDR3 nucleotide sequence: TGTGCCAGCAGCTTACCCCGACAGGGGGCATTGGGTGAGCAGTACTTC.

This clone was detected only once. The chain joins TRBV5-4 to TRBJ2-7; D is possibly TRBD2 (6 bases). Germline V gene lookup returns CDR1 SGHNT and CDR2 YYREEE (reference sequence). This CDR3 has 15 amino acids. Trimming pared 0 bases from V and 0 bases from J, leaving 10 bases between. DNA for the CDR3: TGTGCCAGCAGCTTGGAGCCCGGGAGCTCCTACGAGCAGTACTTC. This sequence encodes CASSLEPGSSYEQYF.

The chain carries TRBV2 and TRBJ1-5, with D possibly TRBD1 on 6 matching bases. Germline-derived CDR1 and CDR2 are SNHLY and FYNNEI. Trimming took off 4 bases at V and 7 bases at J, with 14 bases between the two ends. The CDR3 is 14 amino acids. Here the CDR3 DNA reads TGTGCCAGCAGTGGATTGGGGGCAGGGCAGCCCCAGCATTTT. This gives the protein CASSGLGAGQPQHF.

The rearrangement links TRBV4-3 to TRBJ2-6, with D tentatively TRBD1 (6 bases). The CDR3 has 16 residues. Germline CDR1 and CDR2: LGHNA and YSLEER. V lost 2 bases to trimming and J lost 1 base, with 9 bases between them. In nucleotides, the CDR3 is TGCGCCAGCAGCCAAACAACAGGGTCTGGGGCCAACGTCCTGACTTTC. It is translated as CASSQTTGSGANVLTF.

This chain joins TRBV2 and TRBJ2-1, with 10 bases fitting TRBD1. After removal of 9 bases from V and 10 bases from J, the junction contained 12 bases not matched to a gene. This CDR3 contains 14 residues. The germline V gene has CDR1 SNHLY and CDR2 FYNNEI. CDR3 nucleotide sequence: TGTGCCAGTCATCGGCGGGACAGGGGAGAGGAGCAGTTCTTC. Protein product: CASHRRDRGEEQFF.

This clone was recorded only once. V usage is TRBV5-6 and J usage is TRBJ1-1; unclear D gene. Germline-derived CDR1 and CDR2 are SGHDT and YYEEEE. The CDR3 totals 13 residues. With 2 bases removed from V and 5 bases from J, the gap between germline ends came to 10 bases. CDR3 in DNA: TGTGCCAGCAGCTTTGAGGCTCGGACTGAAGCTTTCTTT. This encodes CASSFEARTEAFF.

The V call is TRBV30, the J call TRBJ1-2; perhaps TRBD1 as D (5 bases). CDR1 and CDR2 from the germline V gene are GTSNPN and SVGIG (reference sequence). V dropped 0 bases and J dropped 1 base, with 9 bases sitting between them. The CDR3 spans 14 residues. The CDR3 reads CAWSVGGVNYGYTF. The CDR3 coding sequence is TGTGCCTGGAGTGTGGGAGGGGTTAACTATGGCTACACCTTC.

The chain carries TRBV19 and TRBJ2-7, with 9 bases lining up with TRBD1. CDR1 LNHDA and CDR2 SQIVND come from the germline V gene (reference sequence). The V segment lost 5 bases and the J segment 2 bases; nucleotides outside the gene matches: 10. This CDR3 contains 16 residues. The CDR3 DNA sequence: TGTGCCAGTAGTGCGCCTCCGGGACAGGGCACCTACGAGCAGTACTTC. Translation gives CASSAPPGQGTYEQYF.

The J gene is TRBJ1-2, the V gene TRBV4-1; 8 nucleotides align to TRBD1. The CDR3 contains 17 residues. Trimming at V came to 1 base and at J to 4 bases, leaving 11 bases not matched to a gene. Germline V gene lookup returns CDR1 MGHRA and CDR2 YSYEKL. CDR3 bases: TGCGCCAGCAGCCAAGCGCGACAGGGGCGGGTTGGCTATGGCTACACCTTC. The encoded protein is CASSQARQGRVGYGYTF.

The rearrangement links TRBV29-1 to TRBJ1-2; D is uncertain. This CDR3 spans 15 amino acids. Germline values: CDR1 SQVTM, CDR2 ANQGSEA. V dropped 1 base and J dropped 7 bases, with 19 bases sitting between them. DNA of the CDR3: TGCAGCGTTGAAGCTAGTAGGACGGCTGGAGGTGGCTACACCTTC. It codes for CSVEASRTAGGGYTF.

The chain combines TRBV2 with TRBJ2-2, with 8 bases lining up with TRBD1. V dropped 8 bases and J dropped 6; count of bases not matched to a gene: 8. This CDR3 comprises 14 residues. Germline-derived CDR1 and CDR2 are SNHLY and FYNNEI. The CDR3 protein is CASRPGTGSGELFF. The CDR3 region has the DNA TGTGCCAGCCGTCCCGGGACAGGTTCCGGGGAGCTGTTTTTT.

The table lists this clone with a count of one. The J gene is TRBJ1-1, the V gene TRBV30, with D perhaps matching TRBD1 (5 bases). V gave up 1 base and J gave up 10 bases, with 22 bases separating them. This CDR3 is 15 amino acids long. CDR1 is GTSNPN, CDR2 SVGIG, per germline (reference sequence). The CDR3 DNA reads as TGTGCCTGGAGTGATCCAGGGTCAGGGATCCGGCGAGCTTTCTTT. It encodes CAWSDPGSGIRRAFF.